A single sample is the source of the 32 T cell receptor beta chains below, sequenced in a study of T-cell reconstitution after alpha-beta-depleted transplantation in children. Unique molecular identifiers were incorporated during preparation of the TCRbeta library. TCRdb re-called the PCR reads with MiXCR, one entry per CDR3 protein. Among about 410,000 distinct CDR3 sequences, roughly 21% were seen once, and the ten largest hold approximately 3.9%. The sequenced sample was PBMCs from the stem cell graft donor, obtained from the stem cell graft. These receptors were obtained from a human donor who donated a stem cell graft to a child with acute myeloid leukemia.

The V gene is TRBV6-5, the J gene TRBJ2-1, with TRBD1 identical over 10 bases. After removal of 2 bases from V and 7 bases from J, the junction contained 8 bases not matched to a gene. The CDR3 is 16 residues long. Germline V gene sequence: CDR1 MNHEY, CDR2 SVGAGI. CDR3 sequence (DNA): TGTGCCAGCAGTTACCTGTGGACAGGGGGAATAAATGAGCAGTTCTTC. It encodes CASSYLWTGGINEQFF.

In its sample, this clonotype was seen many times. V is TRBV5-1 and J is TRBJ2-7; 7 positions agree with TRBD1. Germline loops: CDR1 SGHRS, CDR2 YFSETQ. With V trimmed by 0 bases and J by 4 bases, 4 bases remained unmatched. This CDR3 is built from 14 residues. The CDR3 spells CASSLVGTEYEQYF. CDR3 coding DNA: TGCGCCAGCAGCTTGGTGGGGACAGAGTACGAGCAGTACTTC.

This clonotype was counted ten times or more. The chain carries TRBV24-1 and TRBJ2-2; possibly TRBD2 for D (5 bases). Germline CDR1 KGHDR, CDR2 SFDVKD. The ends were cut back, 3 bases at V and 0 bases at J, with 13 bases in the middle. CDR3 length: 17 residues. CDR3 coding DNA: TGTGCCACCAGTGATCCCCGGACTCCTTCGAACACCGGGGAGCTGTTTTTT. As protein: CATSDPRTPSNTGELFF.

V is TRBV12-3 or TRBV12-4 and J is TRBJ2-1; D tentatively fits TRBD1 or TRBD2 (5 bases each). The CDR3 length is 10 residues. Trimming stripped 8 bases from V and 12 bases from J, with 11 bases between. CDR3 amino acids: CASERDPQFF. In DNA form, the CDR3 reads TGTGCCAGCGAGAGGGACCCGCAGTTCTTC.

V gene TRBV20-1 combines with J gene TRBJ2-7, with D maybe TRBD2 (7 bases). Germline V gene lookup returns CDR1 DFQATT and CDR2 SNEGSKA (reference sequence). The V end lost 6 bases, the J end lost 0 bases, and 18 bases lay between the germline ends. This CDR3 has 15 amino acids. CDR3 in amino acids: CSAPGRGRGSYEQYF. CDR3 bases: TGCAGTGCCCCAGGGCGGGGGCGAGGCTCCTACGAGCAGTACTTC.

This clonotype came up a few times. The rearrangement links TRBV25-1 to TRBJ2-7, with 12 bases that match TRBD1. This CDR3 spans 15 amino acids. Looked up from germline, CDR1 is MGHDK and CDR2 is SYGVNS. V was pared by 2 bases and J by 7 bases, with 6 bases of the junction left unmatched. CDR3 residues: CASSEPGTGGGEQYF. CDR3 DNA: TGTGCCAGCAGTGAACCTGGGACAGGGGGCGGGGAGCAGTACTTC.

The chain couples TRBV20-1 to TRBJ2-1; D call uncertain. Germline lookup yields CDR1 DFQATT and CDR2 SNEGSKA (reference sequence). CDR3 size: 13 residues. V lost 0 bases and J lost 5, with 8 bases in between. DNA of the CDR3: TGCAGTGCTAGAGATCGGCAGAACAATGAGCAGTTCTTC. It encodes CSARDRQNNEQFF.

This clonotype was seen a handful of times. V usage is TRBV20-1 and J usage is TRBJ2-7; a possible D gene is TRBD1 (5 bases). CDR3 size: 14 residues. Trimming removed 5 bases from V and 9 bases from J, with 23 bases in between. The germline V gene encodes CDR1 DFQATT and CDR2 SNEGSKA (reference sequence). Here the CDR3 DNA reads TGCAGTGCTGCTTCTGACTTGGGGCTCGTAGTGCAGTACTTC. The encoded protein is CSAASDLGLVVQYF.

This clonotype showed up just a few times. The rearrangement uses TRBV12-3 or TRBV12-4 and TRBJ1-2; D not resolved. This CDR3 has 13 residues. V was pared by 6 bases and J by 7 bases, with 15 bases between. The CDR3 DNA follows: TGTGCCAGCAGCAGGCGGTATGATAGTGGCTACACCTTC. This encodes CASSRRYDSGYTF.

J is TRBJ2-3 and V is TRBV28, with 12 bases that match TRBD2. V dropped 8 bases and J dropped 6; count of bases not matched to a gene: 12. The CDR3 contains 16 residues. Germline CDR1 reads MDHEN; CDR2 reads SYDVKM. The CDR3 DNA sequence: TGTGCCAGCTGCCTGACTAGCGGGAGCATTACGGATACGCAGTATTTT. This translates into CASCLTSGSITDTQYF.

V and J are TRBV12-3 or TRBV12-4 and TRBJ2-5, with 11 bases identical to TRBD2. Losses at the gene ends were 6 bases for V and 5 bases for J; bases not matched to a gene: 8. The CDR3 runs to 15 residues. The CDR3 here is CASRLIAGGQETQYF. The CDR3 DNA reads TGTGCCAGCAGGTTAATAGCGGGAGGGCAGGAGACCCAGTACTTC.

V and J are TRBV28 and TRBJ2-4; unclear D gene. The CDR3 spans 13 residues. Trimming took off 7 bases at V and 1 base at J, with 8 bases between the two ends. Germline CDR1 is MDHEN and CDR2 is SYDVKM. In DNA, the CDR3 is TGTGCCAGCAATGAGGAGGCCAAAAACATTCAGTACTTC. It encodes CASNEEAKNIQYF.

The sample holds a few counts of this clonotype. This rearrangement joins TRBV15 to TRBJ2-5, with TRBD2 matching 14 bases. V lost 0 bases and J lost 5; bases outside the gene matches: 2. This CDR3 is 16 amino acids long. Germline V gene sequence: CDR1 LNHNV, CDR2 YYDKDF (reference sequence). In nucleotides, the CDR3 is TGTGCCACCAGCAGAGATGGGACTAGCGGGAGTGAGACCCAGTACTTC. Translation: CATSRDGTSGSETQYF.

V usage is TRBV29-1 and J usage is TRBJ2-1; 7 bases are shared with TRBD1. J was trimmed by 2 bases and V by 4 bases; bases with no gene match: 2. This CDR3 is built from 13 residues. From germline, CDR1 is SQVTM and CDR2 ANQGSEA. The CDR3 here is CSVAGGPYNEQFF. CDR3 DNA sequence: TGCAGCGTTGCAGGGGGACCCTACAATGAGCAGTTCTTC.

There are many counts of this clonotype. The rearrangement joins TRBV7-2 to TRBJ2-5; TRBD2 matches at 8 bases. V lost 2 bases and J lost 7; bases outside the gene matches: 9. This CDR3 has 15 residues. Germline loops: CDR1 SGHTA, CDR2 FQGNSA. Written as DNA, the CDR3 is TGTGCCAGCAGCTTACGGCTGGAACGGGAGGGGACCCAGTACTTC. Its translation is CASSLRLEREGTQYF.

This clonotype was seen repeatedly, ten times or more. This sequence joins TRBV20-1 and TRBJ1-5; a possible D gene is TRBD1 (6 bases). CDR3 length equals 14 residues. Germline CDR1 DFQATT, CDR2 SNEGSKA (reference sequence). Trimming stripped 0 bases from V and 3 bases from J, with 9 bases between. CDR3 sequence: CSARDDRINQPQHF. The CDR3 bases are TGCAGTGCTAGAGACGACAGGATCAATCAGCCCCAGCATTTT.

This clonotype has ten or more counts. The chain couples TRBV12-3 or TRBV12-4 to TRBJ2-6, with 8 bases identical to TRBD1. J was trimmed by 4 bases and V by 6 bases; bases with no gene match: 8. This CDR3 is built from 16 residues. This chain's CDR3 is CASRNQGAGGANVLTF. The DNA for the CDR3 is TGTGCCAGCAGGAACCAGGGGGCTGGGGGGGCCAACGTCCTGACTTTC.

The rearrangement uses TRBV7-3 and TRBJ1-1, with D perhaps matching TRBD1 (5 bases). Germline V gene lookup returns CDR1 SGHTA and CDR2 FQGTGA. Deletions cut 2 bases from V and 1 base from J, with 8 bases between. The CDR3 is 14 residues long. CDR3 amino acids: CASSLGAKNTEAFF. The CDR3 DNA follows: TGTGCCAGCAGCTTAGGGGCCAAGAACACTGAAGCTTTCTTT. Looking up the rest from reference TRBV7-3 and TRBJ1-1 gives the full variable domain: GAGVSQTPSNKVTEKGKYVELRCDPISGHTALYWYRQSLGQGPEFLIYFQGTGAADDSGLPNDRFFAVRPEGSVSTLKIQRTERGDSAVYLCASSLGAKNTEAFFGQGTRLTVV.

V is TRBV3-1 and J is TRBJ2-1; TRBD2 matches at 12 bases. The CDR3 is 18 amino acids. Germline loops: CDR1 LGHDT, CDR2 YNNKEL (reference sequence). Trimming cost V 4 bases and J 0 bases; bases outside gene matches: 7. As DNA, the CDR3 is TGTGCCAGCAGCCCCAGACTAGCGGGAGTTAGCTCCTACAATGAGCAGTTCTTC. Its protein product is CASSPRLAGVSSYNEQFF.

In its sample, this clonotype was seen once. The chain couples TRBV28 to TRBJ2-6; TRBD1 is a possible D gene (6 bases). The CDR3 spans 18 residues. Germline V gene data show CDR1 as MDHEN and CDR2 as SYDVKM. Trimming stripped 6 bases from V and 0 bases from J, with 18 bases between. In DNA, the CDR3 is TGTGCCAGCAGGCCCTACAGGGATTCCTTCTCTGGGGCCAACGTCCTGACTTTC. It translates to CASRPYRDSFSGANVLTF.

The V call is TRBV29-1, the J call TRBJ1-5, with a tentative D call TRBD1 (6 bases). Germline-derived CDR1 and CDR2 are SQVTM and ANQGSEA. Trimming cost V 0 bases and J 7 bases, with 10 bases left between them. CDR3 length: 13 residues. CDR3 amino acids: CSVEETGRQPQHF. In DNA form, the CDR3 reads TGCAGCGTTGAAGAAACAGGGAGACAGCCCCAGCATTTT.

This clonotype was seen at least ten times. The CDR3 spells CSARGQGREQYF. CDR3 nucleotide sequence: TGCAGTGCTAGGGGACAGGGCCGCGAGCAGTACTTC. This sequence joins TRBV20-1 and TRBJ2-7; 9 bases map to TRBD1. The germline gives CDR1 DFQATT, CDR2 SNEGSKA (reference sequence). The CDR3 spans 12 residues. V was pared by 3 bases and J by 6 bases, with 3 bases of the junction left unmatched.

This clonotype was seen ten or more times. The chain joins TRBV4-3 to TRBJ2-7; the match to TRBD2 covers 7 bases. CDR3 length: 15 residues. The V and J ends lost 1 base and 3 bases, in that order; junction bases with no gene match: 6. The germline gives CDR1 LGHNA, CDR2 YSLEER. The DNA for the CDR3 is TGCGCCAGCAGCCAAGGGTTAGCTAGCGGCTACGAGCAGTACTTC. Residues: CASSQGLASGYEQYF.

Only a few counts were recorded for this clonotype. This chain links TRBV11-2 with TRBJ1-1, with 9 nucleotides matching TRBD1. This CDR3 is built from 15 residues. V lost 4 bases to trimming and J lost 2 bases; unmatched junction nucleotides: 5. Germline values: CDR1 SGHAT, CDR2 FQNNGV. CDR3 residues: CASSSGTGINTEAFF. In nucleotides, the CDR3 is TGTGCCAGCAGCTCAGGGACAGGGATAAACACTGAAGCTTTCTTT.

The rearrangement links TRBV11-3 to TRBJ2-5, with 11 positions matching TRBD2. Unmatched junction bases numbered 4, after V lost 5 bases and J lost 2 bases. Germline V CDR1 and CDR2: SGHNT, YENEEA. The CDR3 totals 15 residues. CDR3 region: CASSQGLADQETQYF. DNA for the CDR3: TGTGCCAGCAGCCAGGGACTAGCGGATCAAGAGACCCAGTACTTC. The full variable domain, with the rest looked up from reference TRBV11-3 and TRBJ2-5, is EAGVVQSPRYKIIEKKQPVAFWCNPISGHNTLYWYLQNLGQGPELLIRYENEEAVDDSQLPKDRFSAERLKGVDSTLKIQPAELGDSAVYLCASSQGLADQETQYFGPGTRLLVL.

This clonotype was found many times. The chain is built from TRBV12-3 or TRBV12-4 and TRBJ2-7, with 9 bases identical to TRBD2. V was clipped by 7 bases and J by 1 base; unmatched bases: 8. This CDR3 comprises 15 residues. The CDR3 is CASKVQAGGSYEQYF. The CDR3 coding sequence is TGTGCCAGCAAGGTCCAGGCGGGAGGGTCCTACGAGCAGTACTTC.

The chain links TRBV29-1 to TRBJ2-1; 9 bases line up with TRBD2. Germline V gene data show CDR1 as SQVTM and CDR2 as ANQGSEA. Unmatched junction bases numbered 21, after V lost 7 bases and J lost 2 bases. This CDR3 is 19 amino acids long. CDR3 in amino acids: CSAIKHLAGPDIPYNEQFF. CDR3 nucleotide sequence: TGCAGCGCTATAAAACATCTAGCGGGACCTGATATTCCCTACAATGAGCAGTTCTTC.

The chain is built from TRBV20-1 and TRBJ2-1; weak D call: TRBD1 (6 bases). The length of the CDR3 is 14 residues. Germline loops: CDR1 DFQATT, CDR2 SNEGSKA (reference sequence). V was clipped by 2 bases and J by 5 bases, with 13 bases between them. In DNA form, the CDR3 reads TGCAGTGCTAGAAAAACAGGACAGAACAATGAGCAGTTCTTC. This translates into CSARKTGQNNEQFF.

This chain uses TRBV15 with TRBJ1-2, with 7 bases aligning to TRBD1. CDR3 length equals 19 residues. Germline V gives CDR1 LNHNV, CDR2 YYDKDF (reference sequence). The V and J ends lost 1 base and 1 base, in that order; junction bases with no gene match: 15. The CDR3 protein is CATSRVLQGTKSLNYGYTF. Here the CDR3 DNA reads TGTGCCACCAGCAGAGTTTTACAGGGGACAAAGAGTCTTAACTATGGCTACACCTTC.

This clonotype has a handful of counts. Here the CDR3 reads CASSLEGPSGNTGELFF. CDR3 DNA: TGCGCCAGCAGCTTGGAGGGTCCGTCGGGCAACACCGGGGAGCTGTTTTTT. The J gene is TRBJ2-2, the V gene TRBV5-1; D call uncertain. Trimming took off 0 bases at V and 2 bases at J, with 14 bases between the two ends. Germline CDR1 and CDR2: SGHRS and YFSETQ. The CDR3 is 17 residues long.

This clonotype showed up many times. The rearrangement joins TRBV20-1 to TRBJ1-6; 7 bases fit TRBD1. The V and J ends lost 5 bases and 10 bases, in that order; junction bases with no gene match: 8. Per the germline V gene, CDR1 is DFQATT and CDR2 is SNEGSKA (reference sequence). This CDR3 is built from 13 residues. The CDR3 sequence is CSASKTGTSPLHF. In DNA, the CDR3 is TGCAGTGCTTCAAAGACAGGGACATCACCCCTCCACTTT.

This chain connects TRBV7-8 to TRBJ2-5; perhaps TRBD2 as D (6 bases). CDR1 is SGHVS, CDR2 FQNEAQ, per germline. The length of the CDR3 is 15 residues. V was trimmed by 5 bases and J by 6 bases, leaving 19 bases between them. This chain's CDR3 is CASSPRRVGEKTQYF. CDR3 bases: TGTGCCAGCAGCCCGCGGAGGGTAGGGGAGAAGACCCAGTACTTC.